The clone carrying this T cell receptor (beta chain) was seen ten or more times. The antigen remains undetermined. This record comes from a study of blood T cells in healthy people across ages. Broader study findings: Long-lived donors exceeded aged donors in naive CD4+ cells and diversity.

About 9.6 milliliters of peripheral blood were drawn from each donor into EDTA-treated tubes. The length of the CDR3 is 13 residues. Trimming removed 8 bases at V and 1 base at J, with 11 bases between. CDR1 is MDHEN and CDR2 is SYDVKM in the germline V gene. Together with a sample-barcoded 5' primer, a J-beta primer mix was included in a second PCR lasting about 6 to 12 cycles. MiXCR, applied by TCRdb to the 5' RACE reads, yields one record per CDR3 protein. The repertoire holds over 750,000 distinct CDR3 sequences, 25% seen once, with 8% to 10% in the top ten. This same sample was also part of a study on T cells of mothers and their children. That paper notes: All donors were healthy and Caucasian; they were a few mothers and their six children.

The clonotype comes from a boy aged 5-17 years in good health. V is TRBV28 and J is TRBJ1-2; tentatively, D is TRBD1 (5 bases). Sequencing was performed on blood. CDR3 sequence: CASSGTGNYGYTF. The CDR3 coding sequence is TGTGCCAGCTCAGGGACCGGTAACTATGGCTACACCTTC.